This T cell receptor (beta chain) was recorded in a study of blood T cells in healthy people across ages. This CDR3 contains 14 residues. Germline V lookup: CDR1 SGHRS, CDR2 YFSETQ. V shed 5 bases and J 1 base; nucleotides not matched to a gene: 5. Primers used in a second PCR of roughly 6 to 11 cycles were a sample-barcoded 5' primer and a J-beta primer mix. MiXCR was run by TCRdb on the 5' RACE reads, yielding one entry per CDR3 protein. This sample has 550,000 to 750,000 distinct CDR3 sequences, with approximately 21% found just once. The sample taken for sequencing was blood. The chain joins TRBV5-1 to TRBJ2-5, with 7 bases identical to TRBD2. This TCR was recovered from a man in his 70s in good health. CDR3 protein: CASRWTGGQETQYF. The CDR3 nucleotides are TGCGCCAGCAGATGGACGGGAGGCCAAGAGACCCAGTACTTC.